This paragraph covers one T cell receptor beta chain sequence. The antigen is undetermined. This CDR3 region has 15 residues. Germline V gives CDR1 MNHNS, CDR2 SASEGT. V gave up 11 bases and J gave up 3 bases; unmatched junction bases: 12. Sequencing used immunoSEQ multiplex PCR; TCRdb keeps in-frame clones, though not all of them. Of about 97,000 clones in the sample, approximately 92% were seen once. These data come from a study of graft-versus-host responses after intestinal transplantation. The wider study: Recipients got multivisceral, liver-intestinal, or isolated intestinal transplants. Anti-thymocyte globulin induction, then tacrolimus and steroids for about three years, went to all recipients. Findings and caveats of the study: Recipient marrow showed GvH clones, some seen first in ileum or blood. Clonal ratios of graft-versus-host to host-versus-graft in allografts were high for patients exhibiting graft-donor T cell macrochimerism.

The sequencing here drew on PBMCs, taken roughly 450 days after intestinal transplant. The V call is TRBV6-1, the J call TRBJ2-2; 7 positions match TRBD1. The TCR comes from a human patient who received an intestinal transplant, so some T cells may come from the graft donor. DNA for the CDR3: TGTGCCGGACCACCGACAGGGCCGGACACCGGGGAGCTGTTTTTT. Its translation: CAGPPTGPDTGELFF.